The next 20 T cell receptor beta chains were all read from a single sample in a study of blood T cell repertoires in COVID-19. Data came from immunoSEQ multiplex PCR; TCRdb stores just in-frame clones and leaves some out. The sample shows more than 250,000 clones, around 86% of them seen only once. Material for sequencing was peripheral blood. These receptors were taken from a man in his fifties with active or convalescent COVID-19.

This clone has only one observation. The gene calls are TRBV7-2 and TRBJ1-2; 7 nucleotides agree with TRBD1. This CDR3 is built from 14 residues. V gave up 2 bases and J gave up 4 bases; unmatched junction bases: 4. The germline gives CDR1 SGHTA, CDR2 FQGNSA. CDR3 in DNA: TGTGCCAGCAGCTTACCCGGGACAGCCTATGGCTACACCTTC. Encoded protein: CASSLPGTAYGYTF. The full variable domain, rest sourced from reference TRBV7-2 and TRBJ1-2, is GAGVSQSPSNKVTEKGKDVELRCDPISGHTALYWYRQSLGQGLEFLIYFQGNSAPDKSGLPSDRFSAERTGGSVSTLTIQRTQQEDSAVYLCASSLPGTAYGYTFGSGTRLTVV.

The chain's CDR3 is CASRDRPFRSYNEQFF. The CDR3 DNA is TGTGCCAGCCGGGACAGGCCATTCCGCTCCTACAATGAGCAGTTCTTC. The chain couples TRBV27 to TRBJ2-1, with 8 positions matching TRBD1. With 8 bases clipped from V and 0 bases from J, the junction kept 9 bases outside the gene matches. The CDR3 is 16 residues long. Germline CDR1 MNHEY, CDR2 SMNVEV (reference sequence).

This CDR3 is CASSQRRPSGDYEQYF. The DNA for the CDR3 is TGTGCCAGCAGTCAACGAAGGCCTAGCGGGGACTACGAGCAGTACTTC. This chain connects TRBV6-2 or TRBV6-3 to TRBJ2-7; 9 nucleotides match TRBD2. Germline CDR1 is MNHEY and CDR2 is SVGEGT. This CDR3 is 16 amino acids long. Unmatched junction bases numbered 11, after V lost 5 bases and J lost 3 bases.

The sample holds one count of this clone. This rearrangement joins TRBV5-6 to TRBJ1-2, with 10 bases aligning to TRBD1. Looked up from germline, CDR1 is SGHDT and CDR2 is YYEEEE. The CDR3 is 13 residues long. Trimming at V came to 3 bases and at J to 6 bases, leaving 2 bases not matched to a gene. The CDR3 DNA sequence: TGTGCCAGCAGCTGGGACAGGGGCCATGGCTACACCTTC. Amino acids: CASSWDRGHGYTF.

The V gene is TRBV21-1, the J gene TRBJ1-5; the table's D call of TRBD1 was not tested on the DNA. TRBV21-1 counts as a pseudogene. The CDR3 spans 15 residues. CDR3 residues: CASSTGTGGCQPQHF. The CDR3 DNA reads TGTGCCAGCAGCACAGGGACAGGGGGATGTCAGCCCCAGCATTTT.

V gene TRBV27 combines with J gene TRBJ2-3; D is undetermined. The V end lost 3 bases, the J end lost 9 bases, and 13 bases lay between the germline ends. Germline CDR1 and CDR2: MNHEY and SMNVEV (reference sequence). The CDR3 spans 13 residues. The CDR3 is CASSLSAFGTQYF. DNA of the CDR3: TGTGCCAGCAGTTTGTCTGCTTTCGGGACGCAGTATTTT.

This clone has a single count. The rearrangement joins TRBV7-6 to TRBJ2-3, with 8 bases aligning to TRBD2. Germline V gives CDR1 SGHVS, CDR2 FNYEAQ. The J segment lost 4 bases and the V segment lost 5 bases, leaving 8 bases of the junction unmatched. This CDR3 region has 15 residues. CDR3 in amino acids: CASSRLASDSDTQYF. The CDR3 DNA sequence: TGTGCCAGCAGCCGACTAGCGTCTGATTCAGATACGCAGTATTTT.

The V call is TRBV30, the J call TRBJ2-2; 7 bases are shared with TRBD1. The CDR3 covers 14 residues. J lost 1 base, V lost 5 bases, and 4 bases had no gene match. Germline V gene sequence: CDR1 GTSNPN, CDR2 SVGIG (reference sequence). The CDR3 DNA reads TGTGCCTGGGACAGGGATAGGAACACCGGGGAGCTGTTTTTT. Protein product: CAWDRDRNTGELFF.

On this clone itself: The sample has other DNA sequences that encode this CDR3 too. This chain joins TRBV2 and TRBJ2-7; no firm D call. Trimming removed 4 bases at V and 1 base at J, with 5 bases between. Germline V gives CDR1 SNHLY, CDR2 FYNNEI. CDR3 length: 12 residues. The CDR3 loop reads CASSARSYEQYF. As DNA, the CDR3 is TGTGCCAGCAGTGCCCGGTCCTACGAGCAGTACTTC.

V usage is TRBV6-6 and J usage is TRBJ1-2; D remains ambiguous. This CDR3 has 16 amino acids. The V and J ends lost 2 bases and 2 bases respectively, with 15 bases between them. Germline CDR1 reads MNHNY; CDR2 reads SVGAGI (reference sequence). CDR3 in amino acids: CASSYGAPIGNYGYTF. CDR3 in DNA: TGTGCCAGCAGTTACGGAGCCCCGATCGGGAACTATGGCTACACCTTC.

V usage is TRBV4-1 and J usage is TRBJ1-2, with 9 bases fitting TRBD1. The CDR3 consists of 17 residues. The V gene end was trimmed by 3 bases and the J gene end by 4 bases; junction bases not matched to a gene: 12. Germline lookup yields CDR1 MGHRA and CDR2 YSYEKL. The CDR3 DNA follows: TGCGCCAGCAGCCAGGCCGGCTACAGGGGGCTAGGCTATGGCTACACCTTC. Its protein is CASSQAGYRGLGYGYTF.

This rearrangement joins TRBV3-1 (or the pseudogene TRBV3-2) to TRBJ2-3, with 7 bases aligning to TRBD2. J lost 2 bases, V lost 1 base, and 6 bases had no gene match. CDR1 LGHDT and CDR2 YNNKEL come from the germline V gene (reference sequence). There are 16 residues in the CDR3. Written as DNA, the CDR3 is TGTGCCAGCAGCCAAGGGGACTACCCCCTCACAGATACGCAGTATTTT. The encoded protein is CASSQGDYPLTDTQYF.

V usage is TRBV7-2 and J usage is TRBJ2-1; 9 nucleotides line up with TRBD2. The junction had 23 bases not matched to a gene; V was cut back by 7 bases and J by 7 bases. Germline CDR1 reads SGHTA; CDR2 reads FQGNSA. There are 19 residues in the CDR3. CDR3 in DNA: TGTGCCAGCACCCTAGAAGCCTTTAGCGGGGGCCACCTCGGGAATGAGCAGTTCTTC. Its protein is CASTLEAFSGGHLGNEQFF.

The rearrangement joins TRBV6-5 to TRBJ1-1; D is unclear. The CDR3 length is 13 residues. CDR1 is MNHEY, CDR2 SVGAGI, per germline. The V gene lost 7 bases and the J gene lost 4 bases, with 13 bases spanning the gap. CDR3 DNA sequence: TGTGCCAGCACCCAGTTTCGTGGCACTGAAGCTTTCTTT. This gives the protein CASTQFRGTEAFF.

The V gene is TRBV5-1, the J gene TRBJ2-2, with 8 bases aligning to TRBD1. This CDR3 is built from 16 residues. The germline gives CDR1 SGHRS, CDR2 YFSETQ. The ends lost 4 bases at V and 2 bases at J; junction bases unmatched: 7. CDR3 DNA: TGCGCCAGCAGCCCTAGCGCAGGGGGCAACACCGGGGAGCTGTTTTTT. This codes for CASSPSAGGNTGELFF.

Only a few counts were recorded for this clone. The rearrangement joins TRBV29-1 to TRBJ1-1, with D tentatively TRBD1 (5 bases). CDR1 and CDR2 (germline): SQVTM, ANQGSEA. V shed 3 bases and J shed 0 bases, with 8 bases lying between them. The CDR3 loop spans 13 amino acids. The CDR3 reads CSVDRAMNTEAFF. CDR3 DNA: TGCAGCGTTGACAGGGCGATGAACACTGAAGCTTTCTTT.

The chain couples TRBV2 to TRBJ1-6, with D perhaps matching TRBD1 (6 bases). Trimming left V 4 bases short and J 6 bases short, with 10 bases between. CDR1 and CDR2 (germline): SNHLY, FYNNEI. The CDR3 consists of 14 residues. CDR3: CASSADSSNSPLHF. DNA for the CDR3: TGTGCCAGCAGTGCGGACAGCTCTAATTCACCCCTCCACTTT.

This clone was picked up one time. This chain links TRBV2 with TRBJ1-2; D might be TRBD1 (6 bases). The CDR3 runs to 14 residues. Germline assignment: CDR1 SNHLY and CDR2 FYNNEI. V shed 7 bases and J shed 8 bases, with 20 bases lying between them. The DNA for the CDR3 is TGTGCCAGCAACCCTCAGGGGAGTTCGGCCGGCTACACCTTC. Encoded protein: CASNPQGSSAGYTF.

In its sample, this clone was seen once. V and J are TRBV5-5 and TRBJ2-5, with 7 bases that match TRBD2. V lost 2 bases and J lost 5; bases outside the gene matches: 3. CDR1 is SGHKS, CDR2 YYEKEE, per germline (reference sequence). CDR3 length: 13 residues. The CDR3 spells CASSFGGVETQYF. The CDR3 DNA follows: TGTGCCAGCAGCTTTGGGGGGGTTGAGACCCAGTACTTC. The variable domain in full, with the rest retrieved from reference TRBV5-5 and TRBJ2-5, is DAGVTQSPTHLIKTRGQQVTLRCSPISGHKSVSWYQQVLGQGPQFIFQYYEKEERGRGNFPDRFSARQFPNYSSELNVNALLLGDSALYLCASSFGGVETQYFGPGTRLLVL.

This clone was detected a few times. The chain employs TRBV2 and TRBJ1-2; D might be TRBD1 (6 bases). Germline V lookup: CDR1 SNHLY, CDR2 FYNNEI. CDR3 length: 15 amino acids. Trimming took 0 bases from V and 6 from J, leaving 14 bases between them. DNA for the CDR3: TGTGCCAGCAGTGAAGCAACAGGGCGCGCCCATGGCTACACCTTC. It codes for CASSEATGRAHGYTF.